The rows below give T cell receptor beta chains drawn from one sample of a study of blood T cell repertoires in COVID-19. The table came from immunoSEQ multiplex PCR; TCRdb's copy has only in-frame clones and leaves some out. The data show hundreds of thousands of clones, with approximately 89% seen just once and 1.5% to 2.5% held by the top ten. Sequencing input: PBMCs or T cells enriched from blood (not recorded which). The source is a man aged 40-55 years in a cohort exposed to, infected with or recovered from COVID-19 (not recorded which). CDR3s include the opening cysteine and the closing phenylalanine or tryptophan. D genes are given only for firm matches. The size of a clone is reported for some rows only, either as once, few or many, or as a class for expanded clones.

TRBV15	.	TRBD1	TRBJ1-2	TGTGCCACCAGCAGAGATCAGGACAGGGCCCGAGGCTACACCTTC	CATSRDQDRARGYTF
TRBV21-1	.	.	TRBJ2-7	TGTGCCAGCAGCAAAGAAGTGTCAAAGACTAGCGGGAGGTTCTACGAGCAGTACTTC	CASSKEVSKTSGRFYEQYF
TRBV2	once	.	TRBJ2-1	TGTGCCAGCAGTGAGACGGGTCGAATAACAAAGCAGTTCTTC	CASSETGRITKQFF
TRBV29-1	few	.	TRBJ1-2	TGCAGCGTGGGGAGGGACTATGGCTACACCTTC	CSVGRDYGYTF
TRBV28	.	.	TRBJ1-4	TGTGCCAGCAGTTTTTGGGGGGGTGGCGTAAAACTGTTTTTT	CASSFWGGGVKLFF
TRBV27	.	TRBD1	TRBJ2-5	TGTGCCAGCAGTCAGGGGACAGGGGAACAGACCCAGTACTTC	CASSQGTGEQTQYF
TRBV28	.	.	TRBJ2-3	TGTGCCAGCAGTGAAAGAACTAGTATAGGTACGCAGTATTTT	CASSERTSIGTQYF
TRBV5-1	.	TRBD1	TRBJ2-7	TGCGCCAGCAGCTTGGGTGGGACAGGGTCCTCCTACGAGCAGTACTTC	CASSLGGTGSSYEQYF
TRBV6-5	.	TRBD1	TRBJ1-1	TGTGCCAGCAACCAGGGGGTTGAAGCTTTCTTT	CASNQGVEAFF
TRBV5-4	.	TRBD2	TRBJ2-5	TGTGCCAGCTGGGAACGGGGAGGGGCAGAGACCCAGTACTTC	CASWERGGAETQYF
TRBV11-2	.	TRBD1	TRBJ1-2	TGTGCCAGCAGCTACTCGACAGGGGGCTCTGGCTACACCTTC	CASSYSTGGSGYTF
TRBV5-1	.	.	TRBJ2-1	TGCGCCAGCAGCTTGTACCGGGAGAATGAGCAGTTCTTC	CASSLYRENEQFF
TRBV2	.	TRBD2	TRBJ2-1	TGTGCCAGCAGTGAGACGGGAGGTCAAGATGAGCAGTTCTTC	CASSETGGQDEQFF
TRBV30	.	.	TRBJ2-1	TGTGCCTGGAGCCCCAGGGGATCCTACAATGAGCAGTTCTTC	CAWSPRGSYNEQFF
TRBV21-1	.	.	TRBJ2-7	TGTGCCAGCAGATTTAGACTCTACGAGCAGTACTTC	CASRFRLYEQYF
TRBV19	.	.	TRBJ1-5	TGTGCCAGTACGCCGGTAGGCCGGGGCAATCAGCCCCAGCATTTT	CASTPVGRGNQPQHF
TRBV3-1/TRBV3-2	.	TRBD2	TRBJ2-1	TGTGCCAGCAGCCAAGAGACTAGCGGGAGCTCCTACAATGAGCAGTTCTTC	CASSQETSGSSYNEQFF
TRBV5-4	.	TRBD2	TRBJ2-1	TGTGCCAGCAGCTTGGTGACGGGAGGGTACAATGAGCAGTTCTTC	CASSLVTGGYNEQFF
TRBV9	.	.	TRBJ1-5	TGTGCCAGCAGCGCAGCGGGAGGGTCGAATCAGCCCCAGCATTTT	CASSAAGGSNQPQHF
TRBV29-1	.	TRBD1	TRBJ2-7	TGCAGCGTCGAAACCGGGACAGGGTCTTGGGAGCAGTACTTC	CSVETGTGSWEQYF
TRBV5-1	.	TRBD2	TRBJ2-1	TGCGCCAGCAGCTTAAGACTAGCGGGAGTTGATGAGCAGTTCTTC	CASSLRLAGVDEQFF
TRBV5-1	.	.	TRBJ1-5	TGCGCCAGCAGCTTGGACCTAAATCAGCCCCAGCATTTT	CASSLDLNQPQHF
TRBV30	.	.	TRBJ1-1	TGTGCCTGGAGTGTGATGGGAGACACTGAAGCTTTCTTT	CAWSVMGDTEAFF
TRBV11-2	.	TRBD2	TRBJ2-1	TGTGCCAGCAGCTTAGGGACTAGCGGGAGGGGTAGTGAGCAGTTCTTC	CASSLGTSGRGSEQFF
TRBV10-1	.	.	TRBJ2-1	TGCGCCAGCAGTGAGGGATCTAGGAATGAGCAGTTCTTC	CASSEGSRNEQFF
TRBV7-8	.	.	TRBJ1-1	TGTGCCACCCTTTGGGAGGGGCGCATAAGGAACACTGAAGCTTTCTTT	CATLWEGRIRNTEAFF
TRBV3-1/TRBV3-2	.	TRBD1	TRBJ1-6	TGTGCCAGCAGCCAGGAAGCAGGGGGCCATTCACCCCTCCACTTT	CASSQEAGGHSPLHF
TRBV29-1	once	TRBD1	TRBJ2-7	TGCAGCGTTGACAGGGGGCCCTACGAGCAGTACTTC	CSVDRGPYEQYF
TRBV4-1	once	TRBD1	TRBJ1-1	TGCGCCAGCAGCCAAGGGGCTCGGGCCAGGGGGACTGAAGCTTTCTTT	CASSQGARARGTEAFF
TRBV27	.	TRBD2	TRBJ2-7	TGTGCCAGCAGACGACTAGCCTCCTACGAGCAGTACTTC	CASRRLASYEQYF
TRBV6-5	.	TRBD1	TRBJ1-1	TGTGCCATAAGCCGACAGGGCCAAATGAACACTGAAGCTTTCTTT	CAISRQGQMNTEAFF
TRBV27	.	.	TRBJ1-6	TGTGCCAGCAGTCCTGGCGGGCGGCACTATAATTCACCCCTCCACTTT	CASSPGGRHYNSPLHF
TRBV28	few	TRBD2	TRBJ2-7	TGTGCCAGCAGGGGGAGCGGGAGTAAATACGAGCAGTACTTC	CASRGSGSKYEQYF
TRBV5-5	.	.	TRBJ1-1	TGTGCCAGCAGCTTGAAAGCGATGAACACTGAAGCTTTCTTT	CASSLKAMNTEAFF
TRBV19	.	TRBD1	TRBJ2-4	TGTGCCAGTAGTAACGGACAGGGCGCAGCCAAAAACATTCAGTACTTC	CASSNGQGAAKNIQYF